This T cell receptor beta chain was sequenced during a study of shared clonotypes between healthy human individuals. Study summary: A couple of women and three men aged 18 to 49 made up the donors.

Looked up from germline, CDR1 is MNHEY and CDR2 is SVGAGI. The CDR3 loop spans 15 amino acids. Ten immunoSEQ deep assay plates served to sequence unsorted PBMC DNA. Measured with immunoSEQ multiplex PCR; TCRdb has only the in-frame clones, and not every one. The sample includes 450,000 to 500,000 clones, over 70% of them seen just once. Genomic DNA of unsorted samples came from some 91 million PBMCs. In regard to this clone: With only one base between it and a far larger clone, this is likely a read error.

The receptor's source is a middle-aged woman in good health. Some clones in this sample may be carry-over from other donors' samples. Sequencing was carried out using PBMCs. The chain links TRBV6-5 to TRBJ2-5; 12 nucleotides match TRBD2. The CDR3 region is CTSTVTSGSRETQYF. For the CDR3, the DNA is TGTACCAGCACGGTGACTAGCGGGAGTCGAGAGACCCAGTACTTC.